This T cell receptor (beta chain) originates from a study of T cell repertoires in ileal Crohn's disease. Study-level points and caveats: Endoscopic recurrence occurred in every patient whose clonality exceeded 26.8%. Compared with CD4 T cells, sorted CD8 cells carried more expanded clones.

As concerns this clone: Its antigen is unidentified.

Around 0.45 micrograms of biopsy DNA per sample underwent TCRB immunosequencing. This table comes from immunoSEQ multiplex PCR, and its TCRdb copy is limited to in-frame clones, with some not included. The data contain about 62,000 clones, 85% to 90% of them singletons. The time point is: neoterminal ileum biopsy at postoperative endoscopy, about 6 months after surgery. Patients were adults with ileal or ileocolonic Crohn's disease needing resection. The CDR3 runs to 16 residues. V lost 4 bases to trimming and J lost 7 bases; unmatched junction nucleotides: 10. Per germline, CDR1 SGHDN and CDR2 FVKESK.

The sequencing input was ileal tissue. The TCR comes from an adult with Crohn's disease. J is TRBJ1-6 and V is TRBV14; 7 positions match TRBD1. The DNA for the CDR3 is TGTGCCAGCAGCCCATCAGGGGGTTTATGGAATTCACCCCTCCACTTT. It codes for CASSPSGGLWNSPLHF.